The entry that follows covers one T cell receptor beta chain sequence. These data are taken from a study of cytotoxic CD8 clonotypes in ibrutinib-treated CLL. The length of the CDR3 is 13 residues. Per the germline V gene, CDR1 is SGHDN and CDR2 is FVKESK. Trimming cost V 6 bases and J 0 bases; bases outside gene matches: 0. TCRdb's copy holds only in-frame clones and misses some; the assay was immunoSEQ multiplex PCR. The sample includes fewer than 400,000 clones, roughly two thirds seen only once; the top ten take 6.3%. The receptor was derived from a human donor with chronic lymphocytic leukemia. The chain carries TRBV14 and TRBJ2-7; 9 positions match TRBD1. The sample in question was PBMCs, obtained after 36 months of ibrutinib treatment. The CDR3 reads CASRGQGSYEQYF. In DNA form, the CDR3 reads TGTGCCAGCAGGGGACAGGGCTCCTACGAGCAGTACTTC.